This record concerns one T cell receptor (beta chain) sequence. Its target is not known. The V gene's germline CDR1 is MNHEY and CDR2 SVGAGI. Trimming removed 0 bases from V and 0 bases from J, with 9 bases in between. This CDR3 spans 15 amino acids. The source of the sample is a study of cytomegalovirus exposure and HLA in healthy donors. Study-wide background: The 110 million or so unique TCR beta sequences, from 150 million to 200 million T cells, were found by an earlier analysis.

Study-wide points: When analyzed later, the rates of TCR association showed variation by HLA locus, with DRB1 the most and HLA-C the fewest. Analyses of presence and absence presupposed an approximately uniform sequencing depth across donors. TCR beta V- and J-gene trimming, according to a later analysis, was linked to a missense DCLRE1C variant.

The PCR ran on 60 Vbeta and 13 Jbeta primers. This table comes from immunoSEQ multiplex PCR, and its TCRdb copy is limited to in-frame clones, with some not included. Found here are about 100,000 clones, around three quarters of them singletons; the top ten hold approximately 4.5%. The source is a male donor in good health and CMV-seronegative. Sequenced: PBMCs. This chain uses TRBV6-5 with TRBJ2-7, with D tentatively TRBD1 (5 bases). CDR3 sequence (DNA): TGTGCCAGCAGTTACTCGACAGTTCCCTCCTACGAGCAGTACTTC. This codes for CASSYSTVPSYEQYF.